Listed below are T cell receptor beta chains from one sample, sequenced in a study of cytomegalovirus exposure and HLA in healthy donors. Only in-frame clones appear in the TCRdb table, and some are missing; sequencing was by immunoSEQ multiplex PCR. The sample consists of about 180,000 clones, roughly 82% of them appearing once. Sequenced sample: PBMCs. The receptors come from a girl aged 2-10 years in good health and CMV-seropositive. Both conserved end residues are part of each CDR3. The order of the fields is clone size, D gene, V gene, J gene, CDR3 DNA, CDR3 protein. D genes are given only for firm matches. Clone size is given for some rows only: seen once, a few or many times, or a class if the clone is expanded.

-	-	TRBV6-1	TRBJ1-5	TGTGCCAGCAGTGAAGGACAGAGCGCCTATCAGCCCCAGCATTTT	CASSEGQSAYQPQHF
-	-	TRBV10-3	TRBJ1-1	TGTGCCATCAGTGTCGGCGGGAGGAGCACTGAAGCTTTCTTT	CAISVGGRSTEAFF
-	TRBD1	TRBV27	TRBJ2-1	TGTGCCAGCAGTTTACCCATCCCGGGACAGCCTTACAATGAGCAGTTCTTC	CASSLPIPGQPYNEQFF
-	-	TRBV6-5	TRBJ2-6	TGTGCCAGCAGCCTACGGTACTCTGGGGCCAACGTCCTGACTTTC	CASSLRYSGANVLTF
-	-	TRBV15	TRBJ1-5	TGTGCCACCAGCCCCTTTAGCAATCAGCCCCAGCATTTT	CATSPFSNQPQHF
-	-	TRBV29-1	TRBJ1-2	TGCAGCTCCATGGGCGGGGGGGGCTACACCTTC	CSSMGGGGYTF
few	TRBD2	TRBV5-1	TRBJ2-3	TGCGCCAGCAGCTTGGGACGACTAGCGGGAGCGACAGATACGCAGTATTTT	CASSLGRLAGATDTQYF
-	TRBD1	TRBV29-1	TRBJ2-7	TGCAGCGTGTCCGGGACAGGGGCCCTGTACGAGCAGTACTTC	CSVSGTGALYEQYF
-	-	TRBV10-3	TRBJ2-7	TGTGCCACCGGGGACAATTCCTACGAGCAGTACTTC	CATGDNSYEQYF
-	TRBD1	TRBV6-5	TRBJ2-7	TGTGCCAGCAGTCACCCCCGGACAGGGAGCTACGAGCAGTACTTC	CASSHPRTGSYEQYF
-	-	TRBV9	TRBJ1-3	TGTGCCAGCAGCGTATCAGGTTTTGGAAACACCATATATTTT	CASSVSGFGNTIYF
-	-	TRBV5-1	TRBJ1-2	TGCGCCAGCAGCTGGGAGGGGCGCAGGGGTTTTGGCTACACCTTC	CASSWEGRRGFGYTF
-	-	TRBV5-1	TRBJ1-1	TGCGCCAGCAGCTTGTCAATGAACACTGAAGCTTTCTTT	CASSLSMNTEAFF
-	TRBD1	TRBV27	TRBJ2-2	TGTGCCAGCAGTTTCCGGACAGGGCACACCGGGGAGCTGTTTTTT	CASSFRTGHTGELFF
-	-	TRBV5-1	TRBJ1-5	TGCGCCAGCAGCTTGGGGGAGAATCAGCCCCAGCATTTT	CASSLGENQPQHF
-	-	TRBV5-4	TRBJ2-7	TGTGCCAGCAGCTTTGGCGGGGGCTTGGCCTACGAGCAGTACTTC	CASSFGGGLAYEQYF
-	-	TRBV6-1	TRBJ1-2	TGTGCCAGCAGTCATCCGGGATTTAACTATGGCTACACCTTC	CASSHPGFNYGYTF
once	-	TRBV6-6	TRBJ2-4	TGTGCCAGCAGTTACGGGGCGGGGTTAGCCATTCAGTACTTC	CASSYGAGLAIQYF
-	TRBD1	TRBV19	TRBJ1-1	TGTGCCAGTAGGAGGACAGGGGAAATGAACACTGAAGCTTTCTTT	CASRRTGEMNTEAFF
once	-	TRBV2	TRBJ2-5	TGTGCCAGCAATGGCCAGGGAGGTCAGGAGACCCAGTACTTC	CASNGQGGQETQYF
-	-	TRBV5-1	TRBJ1-2	TGCGCCAGCAGCTTGGGGGGCACAAATGGCTACACCTTC	CASSLGGTNGYTF
-	TRBD1	TRBV28	TRBJ1-3	TGTGCCAGCAGTCGAAACCCCAGGGGGGGAAACACCATATATTTT	CASSRNPRGGNTIYF
-	TRBD1	TRBV13	TRBJ1-3	TGTGCCAGCAGCTTAAAGGACAGGAGGTCCCACCCTGGAAACACCATATATTTT	CASSLKDRRSHPGNTIYF